This T cell receptor beta chain was profiled in a study of T cell changes during pregnancy in multiple sclerosis. V shed 1 base and J 4 bases; nucleotides not matched to a gene: 6. This CDR3 has 16 amino acids. Germline V CDR1 and CDR2: LGHNA, YSLEER. Assay: immunoSEQ multiplex PCR; the TCRdb copy retains only in-frame clones and omits some. The sample gives 61,000 or so clones, about 93% of which show up once; about 0.33% is in the top ten. V gene TRBV4-3 combines with J gene TRBJ2-2; TRBD2 matches at 7 bases. This sequence was found in a female donor with multiple sclerosis, enrolled in a pregnancy study. The source material was CD4+ T cells from peripheral blood mononuclear cells, sampled before pregnancy. The CDR3 nucleotides read TGCGCCAGCAGCCAAGTGTCGGGAGGTGGCACCGGGGAGCTGTTTTTT. It codes for CASSQVSGGGTGELFF.